The 24 T cell receptor beta chains presented below share a single source sample, sequenced in a study of identical twins. MiXCR was run by TCRdb on the 5' RACE reads, yielding one entry per CDR3 protein. The repertoire includes fewer than 550,000 distinct CDR3 sequences, 13% to 15% of them detected once, and approximately 0.9% sits in the top ten. This sample also appeared in a second study, on yellow fever vaccine responses in identical twins.

Sequences were obtained from CD4+ T cells sorted from blood. Receptors originate from a woman between 18 and 29 years old in good health.

The sample holds a few counts of this clonotype. The chain joins TRBV11-1 to TRBJ2-5, with D perhaps given as TRBD1 or TRBD2 (5 bases each). The ends were cut back, 7 bases at V and 1 base at J, with 19 bases in the middle. The CDR3 consists of 16 residues. In germline, CDR1 is SGHAT, CDR2 FQDESV (reference sequence). The CDR3 here is CASITRGDSPQETQYF. CDR3 DNA: TGTGCCAGCATCACCCGGGGAGACAGCCCCCAAGAGACCCAGTACTTC.

The V gene is TRBV20-1, the J gene TRBJ2-1, with 7 bases fitting TRBD2. The CDR3 loop spans 15 amino acids. Germline V CDR1 and CDR2: DFQATT, SNEGSKA (reference sequence). The ends lost 1 base at V and 4 bases at J; junction bases unmatched: 7. CDR3 in DNA: TGCAGTGCTAGAGGATGGGGGGAGGGTTACAATGAGCAGTTCTTC. This codes for CSARGWGEGYNEQFF.

This clonotype was observed a handful of times. One end of the junction is discordant with germline, which a read error may explain. The chain links TRBV7-7 to TRBJ2-1; no clear D. The CDR3 is 13 amino acids. Germline CDR1 is SSHAT and CDR2 is FNYEAQ (reference sequence). CDR3 nucleotides: TGTGCTAGCAGCTTAGGTTCTGGCGATGAGCAGTTCTTC. This translates into CASSLGSGDEQFF.

There are many counts of this clonotype. V is TRBV2 and J is TRBJ1-6; weak D call: TRBD1 (6 bases). The germline V gene encodes CDR1 SNHLY and CDR2 FYNNEI. Trimming pared 1 base from V and 7 bases from J, leaving 11 bases between. The CDR3 totals 15 residues. The CDR3 DNA sequence: TGTGCCAGCAGTGAAGAAGGGGGGGACAATTCACCCCTCCACTTT. Translating gives CASSEEGGDNSPLHF.

This clonotype was seen a few times. The chain couples TRBV24-1 to TRBJ2-2, with 7 bases fitting TRBD2. V dropped 5 bases and J dropped 6; count of bases not matched to a gene: 5. The CDR3 loop spans 14 amino acids. The germline V gene encodes CDR1 KGHDR and CDR2 SFDVKD. The CDR3 coding sequence is TGTGCCACCAGTGCGGGAGGTAGTCCCGGGGAGCTGTTTTTT. This translates into CATSAGGSPGELFF.

V gene TRBV30 combines with J gene TRBJ2-7; TRBD1 might be the D (6 bases). CDR1 and CDR2 from the germline V gene are GTSNPN and SVGIG (reference sequence). V shed 3 bases and J shed 3 bases, with 15 bases lying between them. This CDR3 region has 14 residues. For the CDR3, the DNA is TGTGCCTGGAGCCGGCCAGGGGACCTCTACGAGCAGTACTTC. Translating gives CAWSRPGDLYEQYF.

This clonotype was recorded a few times. This chain links TRBV29-1 with TRBJ2-7; TRBD2 matches at 8 bases. Germline trimming cut 5 bases from V and 3 bases from J; bases unmatched to any gene: 6. Germline assignment: CDR1 SQVTM and CDR2 ANQGSEA. This CDR3 contains 13 residues. DNA of the CDR3: TGCAGCGTTTCAATAGCGGGATACTACGAGCAGTACTTC. This gives the protein CSVSIAGYYEQYF.

This clonotype was found a few times. The chain recombines TRBV12-3 or TRBV12-4 with TRBJ2-6, with D possibly TRBD2 on 6 matching bases. V lost 8 bases and J 0 bases, leaving 8 bases between the germline ends. CDR3 length equals 14 residues. CDR3 loop: CASGLNSGANVLTF. CDR3 in DNA: TGTGCCAGCGGACTAAACTCTGGGGCCAACGTCCTGACTTTC.

A few counts support this clonotype. This chain connects TRBV7-2 to TRBJ2-5; 10 bases agree with TRBD1. Germline values: CDR1 SGHTA, CDR2 FQGNSA. Trimming took 5 bases from V and 6 from J; bases not matched to a gene: 9. The CDR3 is made up of 15 amino acids. DNA of the CDR3: TGTGCCAGCAGCACAGGGACAGGGGTAGGACAGACCCAGTACTTC. This translates into CASSTGTGVGQTQYF.

The chain uses TRBV7-8 and TRBJ2-7; TRBD1 is a possible D gene (5 bases). The CDR3 runs to 14 residues. With 1 base removed from V and 4 bases from J, the gap between germline ends came to 11 bases. Germline values: CDR1 SGHVS, CDR2 FQNEAQ. Here the CDR3 DNA reads TGTGCCAGCAGCTTAGAGGACATAAAATACGAGCAGTACTTC. Protein: CASSLEDIKYEQYF.

The chain employs TRBV5-1 and TRBJ2-7; 9 nucleotides align to TRBD2. J was trimmed by 2 bases and V by 0 bases; bases with no gene match: 3. There are 15 residues in the CDR3. CDR1 SGHRS and CDR2 YFSETQ come from the germline V gene. CDR3 residues: CASSLASGITYEQYF. CDR3 sequence (DNA): TGCGCCAGCAGCTTGGCTAGCGGGATAACCTACGAGCAGTACTTC.

The chain combines TRBV7-2 with TRBJ2-3; D is undetermined. There are 14 residues in the CDR3. Germline lookup yields CDR1 SGHTA and CDR2 FQGNSA. V was shortened by 3 bases and J by 1 base, with 8 bases between the two germline ends. The CDR3 protein is CASSFLVGTDTQYF. The CDR3 DNA reads as TGTGCCAGCAGCTTTCTAGTTGGCACAGATACGCAGTATTTT.

Ten or more counts support this clonotype. The CDR3 DNA sequence: TGTGCCATCAGTGATACGGGGGATTACAATGAGCAGTTCTTC. Protein: CAISDTGDYNEQFF. The chain has TRBV10-3 and TRBJ2-1; possibly TRBD2 for D (6 bases). The CDR3 sequence is 14 residues long. Germline V CDR1 and CDR2: ENHRY, SYGVKD. Trimming took off 3 bases at V and 4 bases at J, with 10 bases between the two ends.

The chain has TRBV2 and TRBJ2-2; 7 nucleotides line up with TRBD1. With 11 bases clipped from V and 4 bases from J, the junction kept 10 bases outside the gene matches. Looked up from germline, CDR1 is SNHLY and CDR2 is FYNNEI. The CDR3 contains 14 residues. This CDR3 reads CAGKTGQTTGELFF. DNA of the CDR3: TGTGCCGGCAAAACGGGACAGACCACCGGGGAGCTGTTTTTT.

Only a few counts were recorded for this clonotype. The V and J genes are TRBV3-1 and TRBJ2-3; tentative D call: TRBD2 (6 bases). The germline V gene has CDR1 LGHDT and CDR2 YNNKEL (reference sequence). The germline V and J ends were trimmed by 1 base and 0 bases, with 8 bases remaining between them. The CDR3 has 15 residues. The CDR3 here is CASSQVGTSTDTQYF. The CDR3 coding sequence is TGTGCCAGCAGCCAAGTCGGGACTAGCACAGATACGCAGTATTTT.

The rearrangement links TRBV3-1 to TRBJ1-2; D unclear. The CDR3 runs 16 residues. The germline V gene has CDR1 LGHDT and CDR2 YNNKEL (reference sequence). The V end lost 1 base, the J end lost 0 bases, and 12 bases lay between the germline ends. The CDR3 DNA sequence: TGTGCCAGCAGCCAAGCGACCGCAACTACTAACTATGGCTACACCTTC. Its protein product is CASSQATATTNYGYTF.

This clonotype was found a few times. The J gene is TRBJ1-5, the V gene TRBV12-3 or TRBV12-4, with D unresolved. With 3 bases removed from V and 3 bases from J, the gap between germline ends came to 9 bases. The CDR3 covers 14 residues. The CDR3 region has the DNA TGTGCCAGCAGTTTTCTGCAGGCCAATCAGCCCCAGCATTTT. Translated: CASSFLQANQPQHF.

This clonotype was seen ten or more times. V usage is TRBV6-1 and J usage is TRBJ1-4, with 7 nucleotides matching TRBD1. CDR3 length: 16 residues. The V segment lost 6 bases and the J segment 5 bases; nucleotides outside the gene matches: 12. Germline V gene sequence: CDR1 MNHNS, CDR2 SASEGT. CDR3 loop: CASSSYSGTENEKLFF. The CDR3 DNA reads TGTGCCAGCAGCTCCTACTCCGGGACAGAAAATGAAAAACTGTTTTTT.

V and J are TRBV14 and TRBJ2-1; D possibly corresponds to TRBD2 (5 bases). Deletions cut 0 bases from V and 8 bases from J, with 26 bases between. The CDR3 sequence is 19 residues long. The germline gives CDR1 SGHDN, CDR2 FVKESK. The CDR3 protein is CASSQEALPLRLFLHEQFF. The CDR3 bases are TGTGCCAGCAGCCAAGAAGCGCTACCCTTACGACTATTTCTTCATGAGCAGTTCTTC.

The chain couples TRBV5-1 to TRBJ2-2; 8 nucleotides align to TRBD1. Germline values: CDR1 SGHRS, CDR2 YFSETQ. The V and J ends lost 4 bases and 3 bases, in that order; junction bases with no gene match: 5. This CDR3 has 15 residues. In DNA form, the CDR3 reads TGCGCCAGCAGCCCTACACAGGGGGACACCGGGGAGCTGTTTTTT. Amino acids: CASSPTQGDTGELFF.

The V call is TRBV5-1, the J call TRBJ2-1; either TRBD1 or TRBD2 may supply D (5 bases each). Per the germline V gene, CDR1 is SGHRS and CDR2 is YFSETQ. The length of the CDR3 is 16 residues. Deletions cut 6 bases from V and 7 bases from J, with 23 bases between. CDR3 sequence (DNA): TGCGCCAGCAAGGGGAGTGACAGCCTATCTGGAAATGAGCAGTTCTTC. This translates into CASKGSDSLSGNEQFF. Full variable domain (outside the CDR3, taken from reference TRBV5-1 and TRBJ2-1): KAGVTQTPRYLIKTRGQQVTLSCSPISGHRSVSWYQQTPGQGLQFLFEYFSETQRNKGNFPGRFSGRQFSNSRSEMNVSTLELGDSALYLCASKGSDSLSGNEQFFGPGTRLTVL.

The V call is TRBV12-3 or TRBV12-4, the J call TRBJ2-1; TRBD2 matches at 13 bases. This CDR3 contains 18 residues. With V trimmed by 10 bases and J by 6 bases, 18 bases remained unmatched. The CDR3 DNA reads TGTGCCATCTGTACCGGGACTAGCGGGACCATTAGGGGCAATGAGCAGTTCTTC. Its protein product is CAICTGTSGTIRGNEQFF.

This clonotype was found a few times. The V call is TRBV4-1, the J call TRBJ2-3, with 10 bases matching TRBD2. This CDR3 has 18 amino acids. Germline assignment: CDR1 MGHRA and CDR2 YSYEKL. J was trimmed by 0 bases and V by 1 base; bases with no gene match: 7. The CDR3 here is CASSQGGLAVSSTDTQYF. For the CDR3, the DNA is TGCGCCAGCAGCCAAGGAGGACTAGCGGTCTCTAGCACAGATACGCAGTATTTT.

This clonotype has a handful of counts. V usage is TRBV3-1 and J usage is TRBJ2-7; 13 positions match TRBD2. From germline, CDR1 is LGHDT and CDR2 YNNKEL (reference sequence). The junction had 5 bases not matched to a gene; V was cut back by 1 base and J by 2 bases. The CDR3 covers 17 residues. CDR3 DNA: TGTGCCAGCAGCCAAGCGAGGACTAGCGGGGGTACCTACGAGCAGTACTTC. Its protein is CASSQARTSGGTYEQYF.